The clone carrying this T cell receptor beta chain was counted at least ten times. This specimen comes from a study of CD8+CD57+ T cells in acquired aplastic anemia. Genomic DNA, serving as template, underwent TCR beta VDJ and CDR3 profiling. A single record per CDR3 protein comes from TCRdb applying MiXCR to the reads. The sample lists some 180,000 distinct CDR3 sequences; 40% to 50% were seen once. The receptor was isolated from a human donor in good health. The sample taken for sequencing was sorted CD4+, CD8+, or CD8+CD57+ T cells (not recorded which) from PBMCs.

This CDR3 reads CASSLSGRPSTDTQYF. In nucleotides, the CDR3 is TGTGCCAGCAGTCTTAGCGGCCGCCCCAGCACAGATACGCAGTATTTT. The chain combines TRBV12-3 or TRBV12-4 with TRBJ2-3; tentative D call: TRBD2 (6 bases). V lost 5 bases and J 0 bases, leaving 15 bases between the germline ends. CDR3 length: 16 residues.